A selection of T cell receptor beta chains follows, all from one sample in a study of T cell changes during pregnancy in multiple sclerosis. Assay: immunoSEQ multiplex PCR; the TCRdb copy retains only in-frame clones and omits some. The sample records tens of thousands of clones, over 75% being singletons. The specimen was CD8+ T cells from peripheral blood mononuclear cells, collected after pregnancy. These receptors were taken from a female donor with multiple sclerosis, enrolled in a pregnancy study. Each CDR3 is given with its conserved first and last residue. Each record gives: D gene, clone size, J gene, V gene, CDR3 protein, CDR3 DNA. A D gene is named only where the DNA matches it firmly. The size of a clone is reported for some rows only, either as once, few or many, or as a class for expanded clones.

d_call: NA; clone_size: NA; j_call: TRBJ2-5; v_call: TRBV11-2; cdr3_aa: CASSFLQETQYF; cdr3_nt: TGTGCCAGCAGCTTCCTCCAAGAGACCCAGTACTTC
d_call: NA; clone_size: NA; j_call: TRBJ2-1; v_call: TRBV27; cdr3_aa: CASKLGLCCEQFF; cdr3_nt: TGTGCCAGCAAGTTGGGACTTTGCTGTGAGCAGTTCTTC
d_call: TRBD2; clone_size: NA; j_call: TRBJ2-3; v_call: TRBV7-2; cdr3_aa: CASSLHGRQPDTQYF; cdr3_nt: TGTGCCAGCAGCCTTCACGGGAGGCAGCCAGATACGCAGTATTTT
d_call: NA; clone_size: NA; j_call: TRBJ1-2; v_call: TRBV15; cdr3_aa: CATSREGGGAGYTF; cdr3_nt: TGTGCCACCAGCAGAGAAGGTGGGGGGGCTGGCTACACCTTC
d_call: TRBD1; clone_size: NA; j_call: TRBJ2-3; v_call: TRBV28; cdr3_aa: CASSFDRGATDTQYF; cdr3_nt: TGTGCCAGCAGTTTCGACAGGGGTGCCACAGATACGCAGTATTTT
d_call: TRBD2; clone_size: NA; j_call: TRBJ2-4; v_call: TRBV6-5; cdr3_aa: CASSYSLEGGHIQYF; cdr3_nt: TGTGCCAGCAGTTACTCCTTAGAGGGAGGGCACATTCAGTACTTC
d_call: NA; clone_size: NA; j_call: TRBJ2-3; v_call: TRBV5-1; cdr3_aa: CASSLAGGTDTQYF; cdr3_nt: TGCGCCAGCAGCTTGGCAGGGGGGACAGATACGCAGTATTTT
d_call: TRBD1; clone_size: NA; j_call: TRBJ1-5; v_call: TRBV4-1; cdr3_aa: CASSQDRVAQPQHF; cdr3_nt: TGCGCCAGCAGCCAGGACAGGGTGGCTCAGCCCCAGCATTTT
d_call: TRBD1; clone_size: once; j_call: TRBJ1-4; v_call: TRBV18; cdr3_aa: CASSGTGGGRNEKLFF; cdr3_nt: TGTGCCAGCTCAGGGACAGGGGGCGGCCGAAATGAAAAACTGTTTTTT
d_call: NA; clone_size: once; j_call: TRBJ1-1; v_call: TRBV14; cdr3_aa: CASSQGTYTEAFF; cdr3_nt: TGTGCCAGCAGCCAAGGAACATACACTGAAGCTTTCTTT
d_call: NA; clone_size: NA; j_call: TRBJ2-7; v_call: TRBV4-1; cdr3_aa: CASSQDGATGITYEQYF; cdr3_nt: TGCGCCAGCAGCCAAGATGGGGCAACAGGGATTACCTACGAGCAGTACTTC
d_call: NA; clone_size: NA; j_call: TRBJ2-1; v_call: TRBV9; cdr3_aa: CASSRESRRSYNEQFF; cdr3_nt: TGTGCCAGCAGTCGAGAGTCCCGCAGGTCCTACAATGAGCAGTTCTTC
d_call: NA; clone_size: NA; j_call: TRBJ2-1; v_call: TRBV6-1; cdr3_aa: CASSESGLNSYNEQFF; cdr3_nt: TGTGCCAGCAGTGAATCTGGCCTGAACTCCTACAATGAGCAGTTCTTC
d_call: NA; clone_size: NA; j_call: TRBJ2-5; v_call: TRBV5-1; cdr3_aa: CASSFSEETQYF; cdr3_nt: TGCGCCAGCAGCTTCAGCGAAGAGACCCAGTACTTC
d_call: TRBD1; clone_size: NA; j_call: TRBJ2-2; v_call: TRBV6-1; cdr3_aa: CASSETGTLGELFF; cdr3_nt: TGTGCCAGCAGTGAGACAGGGACACTGGGGGAGCTGTTTTTT
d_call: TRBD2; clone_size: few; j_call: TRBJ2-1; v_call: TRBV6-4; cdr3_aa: CASSVGLAGDNEQFF; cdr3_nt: TGTGCCAGCAGTGTGGGACTAGCGGGTGACAATGAGCAGTTCTTC
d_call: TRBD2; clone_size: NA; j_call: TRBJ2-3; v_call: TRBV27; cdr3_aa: CASSQDGGYTDTQYF; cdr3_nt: TGTGCCAGCAGCCAAGACGGGGGGTACACAGATACGCAGTATTTT
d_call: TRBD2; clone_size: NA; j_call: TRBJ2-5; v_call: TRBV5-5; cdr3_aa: CASSMMDSGRETQYF; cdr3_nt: TGTGCCAGCAGCATGATGGATAGCGGGAGAGAGACCCAGTACTTC
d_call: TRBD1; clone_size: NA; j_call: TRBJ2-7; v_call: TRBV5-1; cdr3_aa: CASSVTRTGNEQYF; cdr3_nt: TGCGCCAGCAGCGTGACCCGGACAGGGAACGAGCAGTACTTC
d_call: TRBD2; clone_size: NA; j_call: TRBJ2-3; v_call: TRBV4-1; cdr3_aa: CASSHRSGSADTQYF; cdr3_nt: TGCGCCAGCAGCCACCGTAGCGGGAGCGCAGATACGCAGTATTTT
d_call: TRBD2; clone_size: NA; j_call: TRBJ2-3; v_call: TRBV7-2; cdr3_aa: CASSATSGRAGTDTQYF; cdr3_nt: TGTGCCAGCAGCGCAACTAGCGGGAGGGCCGGCACAGATACGCAGTATTTT
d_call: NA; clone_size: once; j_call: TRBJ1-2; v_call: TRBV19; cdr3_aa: CASTWGRGNYGYTF; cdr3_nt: TGTGCCAGTACCTGGGGAAGGGGGAACTATGGCTACACCTTC
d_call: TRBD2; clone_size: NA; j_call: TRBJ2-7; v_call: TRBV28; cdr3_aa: CASSLTRTSATSYEQYF; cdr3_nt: TGTGCCAGCAGTTTAACCCGGACTAGCGCGACTTCTTACGAGCAGTACTTC
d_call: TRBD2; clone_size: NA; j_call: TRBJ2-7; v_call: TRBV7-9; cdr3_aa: CASSFLTSGYEQYF; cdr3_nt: TGTGCCAGCAGCTTCCTGACTAGCGGCTACGAGCAGTACTTC
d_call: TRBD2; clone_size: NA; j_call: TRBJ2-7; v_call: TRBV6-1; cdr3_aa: CASSPYAGAPREQYF; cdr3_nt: TGTGCCAGCAGTCCATATGCGGGAGCCCCCCGAGAGCAGTACTTC
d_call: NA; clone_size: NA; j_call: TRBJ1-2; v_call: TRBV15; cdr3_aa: CATSSPTGLGYTF; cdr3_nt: TGTGCCACCAGCAGTCCGACAGGACTTGGCTACACCTTC
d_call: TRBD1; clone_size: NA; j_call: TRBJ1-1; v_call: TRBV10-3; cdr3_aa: CAITPDRGVTEAFF; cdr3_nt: TGTGCCATCACCCCCGACAGGGGGGTCACTGAAGCTTTCTTT
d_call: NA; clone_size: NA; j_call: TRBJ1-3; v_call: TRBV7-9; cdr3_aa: CASAKDGQAYRSGNTIYF; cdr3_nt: TGTGCCAGCGCCAAGGATGGGCAGGCTTATCGCTCTGGAAACACCATATATTTT
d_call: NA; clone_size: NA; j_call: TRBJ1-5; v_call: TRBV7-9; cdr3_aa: CASSLAGFSNQPQHF; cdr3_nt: TGTGCCAGCAGCTTGGCGGGGTTTAGCAATCAGCCCCAGCATTTT
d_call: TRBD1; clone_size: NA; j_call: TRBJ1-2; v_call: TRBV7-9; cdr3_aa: CASSSILRDRFDYGYTF; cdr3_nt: TGTGCCAGCAGCTCAATCCTCCGGGACAGGTTTGACTATGGCTACACCTTC
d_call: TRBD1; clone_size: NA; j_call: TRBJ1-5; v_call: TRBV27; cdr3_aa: CASSLGRTGLQPQHF; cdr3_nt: TGTGCCAGCAGTTTAGGCCGGACAGGCCTTCAGCCCCAGCATTTT
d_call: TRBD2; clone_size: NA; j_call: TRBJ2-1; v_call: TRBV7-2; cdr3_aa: CASSGLAGFNEQFF; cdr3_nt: TGTGCCAGCAGCGGACTAGCGGGATTTAATGAGCAGTTCTTC
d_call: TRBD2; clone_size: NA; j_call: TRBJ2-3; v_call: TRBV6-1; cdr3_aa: CASSGELAGVQDTQYF; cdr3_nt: TGTGCCAGCAGTGGGGAACTAGCGGGAGTACAAGATACGCAGTATTTT
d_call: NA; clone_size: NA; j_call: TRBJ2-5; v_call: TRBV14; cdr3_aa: CASSQGRVVETQYF; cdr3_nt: TGTGCCAGCAGCCAAGGGCGGGTGGTAGAGACCCAGTACTTC
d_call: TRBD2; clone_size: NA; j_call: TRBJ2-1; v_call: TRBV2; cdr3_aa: CASSDGGSVPNEQFF; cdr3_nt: TGTGCCAGCAGTGACGGCGGGAGTGTCCCCAATGAGCAGTTCTTC
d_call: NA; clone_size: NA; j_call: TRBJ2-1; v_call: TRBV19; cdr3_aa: CASSIAGYIDNEQFF; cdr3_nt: TGTGCCAGTAGTATAGCCGGGTATATCGACAATGAGCAGTTCTTC
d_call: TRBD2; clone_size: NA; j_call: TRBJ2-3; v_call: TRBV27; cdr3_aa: CASSSRLAGEADTQYF; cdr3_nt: TGTGCCAGCAGTTCCAGACTAGCGGGAGAAGCAGATACGCAGTATTTT
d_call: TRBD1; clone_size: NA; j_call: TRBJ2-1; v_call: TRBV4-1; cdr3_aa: CASSQDNFGTGSYNEQFF; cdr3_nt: TGCGCCAGCAGCCAAGATAATTTCGGGACAGGGTCATACAATGAGCAGTTCTTC
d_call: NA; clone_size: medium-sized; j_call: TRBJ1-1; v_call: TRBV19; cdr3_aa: CASSIVSGGFGTEAFF; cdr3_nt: TGTGCCAGTAGTATAGTATCAGGAGGGTTCGGCACTGAAGCTTTCTTT
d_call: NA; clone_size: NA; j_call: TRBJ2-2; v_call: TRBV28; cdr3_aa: CASSPRQANTGELFF; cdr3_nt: TGTGCCAGCAGTCCACGACAGGCGAACACCGGGGAGCTGTTTTTT
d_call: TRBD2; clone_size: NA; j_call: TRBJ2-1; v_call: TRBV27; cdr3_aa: CASSLLAGGMSSYNEQFF; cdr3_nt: TGTGCCAGCAGTTTACTAGCGGGAGGGATGAGCTCCTACAATGAGCAGTTCTTC
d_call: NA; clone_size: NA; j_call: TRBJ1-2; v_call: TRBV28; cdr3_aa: CASSATGFYGYTF; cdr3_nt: TGTGCCAGCAGTGCCACAGGGTTCTATGGCTACACCTTC